This passage covers 6 T cell receptor beta chains from one sample sequenced in a study of cytomegalovirus exposure and HLA in healthy donors. The PCR used 60 Vbeta and 13 Jbeta primers. Produced via immunoSEQ multiplex PCR; TCRdb's table is partial and in-frame only. The sample consists of roughly 100,000 clones, almost 85% of them appearing once. The sequenced sample consisted of PBMCs. Every receptor here comes from a woman aged 18-29 years in good health and CMV-seropositive.

This chain uses TRBV6-5 with TRBJ1-2, with D unresolved. This CDR3 comprises 14 residues. CDR1 is MNHEY and CDR2 is SVGAGI in the germline V gene. V shed 0 bases and J shed 4 bases, with 9 bases lying between them. CDR3 nucleotide sequence: TGTGCCAGCAGTTACTCCAAGACACGCTATGGCTACACCTTC. Amino acid sequence: CASSYSKTRYGYTF.

This chain links TRBV6-1 with TRBJ2-7; TRBD2 agrees at 9 bases. CDR3 length: 16 residues. The germline V gene has CDR1 MNHNS and CDR2 SASEGT. Trimming removed 4 bases from V and 0 bases from J; junction bases left unmatched: 7. Written as DNA, the CDR3 is TGTGCCAGCAGTGGACGACTAGCGGAGCTCTCCTACGAGCAGTACTTC. Protein: CASSGRLAELSYEQYF.

V usage is TRBV10-1 and J usage is TRBJ2-7; D is possibly TRBD1 (6 bases). This CDR3 has 14 amino acids. CDR1 is WNHNN, CDR2 SYGVQD, per germline (reference sequence). The V and J ends lost 6 bases and 4 bases respectively, with 16 bases between them. CDR3 DNA: TGCGCCAGCAGCAAATATATACAGGGATACGAGCAGTACTTC. Translated, it gives CASSKYIQGYEQYF.

The chain combines TRBV7-8 with TRBJ2-3; 9 nucleotides line up with TRBD2. The V gene end was trimmed by 2 bases and the J gene end by 3 bases; junction bases not matched to a gene: 12. There are 18 residues in the CDR3. Germline V gene lookup returns CDR1 SGHVS and CDR2 FQNEAQ. CDR3 region: CASSLRALAGALTDTQYF. CDR3 nucleotide sequence: TGTGCCAGCAGCTTACGGGCCTTAGCGGGAGCTCTAACAGATACGCAGTATTTT.

The CDR3 region has the DNA TGTGCCAGCAGTGGGCGTCAGAGGAATGGCTACACCTTC. Translation: CASSGRQRNGYTF. The chain has TRBV6-1 and TRBJ1-2, with unresolved D. Trimming removed 4 bases from V and 6 bases from J, with 12 bases in between. Germline CDR1 and CDR2: MNHNS and SASEGT. The CDR3 totals 13 residues.

This clone was observed a single time. The chain joins TRBV5-1 to TRBJ2-7; 7 bases line up with TRBD1. The CDR3 extends over 14 amino acids. Germline-derived CDR1 and CDR2 are SGHRS and YFSETQ. J lost 3 bases, V lost 4 bases, and 7 bases had no gene match. This CDR3 is CASSPPGQNYEQYF. CDR3 coding DNA: TGCGCCAGCAGCCCGCCGGGACAGAACTACGAGCAGTACTTC.